This entry concerns a single TCR beta chain. Given the absence of the conserved phenylalanine or tryptophan at the CDR3 end, a read error is likely. The limits of the CDR3 on the DNA are not certain, so only TCRdb's listed CDR3 is given. This specimen comes from a study of blood T cell repertoires in COVID-19. Study in general: Both acute and convalescent COVID-19 samples were obtained from the United States, Italy and Spain. In each case, the material was cDNA or gDNA derived from T cells, B-cell-depleted T cells, or PBMCs.

Original data processing: From reference gene primer amplification, estimates of nucleated cell counts were derived. The repertoire was sequenced with immunoSEQ multiplex PCR; TCRdb's copy has only in-frame clones and lacks some. The V and J calls and clone size come from that table; D and trimming were worked out from the DNA. The table includes around 68,000 clones, 87% detected once. The sequencing sample was made of peripheral blood. This TCR derives from a man in his forties or fifties with active COVID-19.

CDR3 amino acids: CASSSGTGYFS. This chain joins TRBV12-3 or TRBV12-4 and TRBJ1-1; the D call of TRBD1 is as the table states it, not checked on the DNA. Including both end residues, the CDR3 is 11 amino acids long.